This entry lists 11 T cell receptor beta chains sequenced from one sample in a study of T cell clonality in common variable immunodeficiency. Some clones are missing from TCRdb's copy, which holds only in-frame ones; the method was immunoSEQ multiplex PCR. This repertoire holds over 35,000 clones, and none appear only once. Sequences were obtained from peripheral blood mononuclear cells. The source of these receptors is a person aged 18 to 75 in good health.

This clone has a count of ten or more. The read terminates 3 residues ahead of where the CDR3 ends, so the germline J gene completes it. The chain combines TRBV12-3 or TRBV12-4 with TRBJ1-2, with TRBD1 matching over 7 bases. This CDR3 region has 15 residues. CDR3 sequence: CASSLQARQGRGYTF. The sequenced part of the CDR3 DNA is TGTGCCAGCAGTTTACAGGCTAGACAGGGCCGGGGC.

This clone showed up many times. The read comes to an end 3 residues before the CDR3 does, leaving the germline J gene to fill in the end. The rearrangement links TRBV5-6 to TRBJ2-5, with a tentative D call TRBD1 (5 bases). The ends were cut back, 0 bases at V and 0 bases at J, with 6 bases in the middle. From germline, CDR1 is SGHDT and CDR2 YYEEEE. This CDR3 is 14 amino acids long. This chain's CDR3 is CASSLAGYQETQYF. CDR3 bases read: TGTGCCAGCAGCTTGGCAGGGTACCAAGAGACC.

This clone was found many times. The CDR3: CASSSPGSSGLAYNEQFF. Partial CDR3 DNA: TGCGCCAGCAGCTCACCCGGGTCTTCGGGACTGGCCTACAATGAG. The gene calls are TRBV5-1 and TRBJ2-1, with TRBD2 as a possible D gene (6 bases). The CDR3 extends 3 residues past the end of the read, so its final part is completed from the germline J gene. This CDR3 spans 18 amino acids. Trimming took 3 bases from V and 2 from J, leaving 21 bases between them. Germline CDR1 is SGHRS and CDR2 is YFSETQ.

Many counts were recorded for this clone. The CDR3 region is CASSLFASGYTF. The DNA read from the CDR3 is TGTGCCAGCAGTTTATTCGCGTCTGGC. The gene calls are TRBV12-3 or TRBV12-4 and TRBJ1-2; D not resolved. The read terminates 3 residues before the CDR3 end, so the remaining end is supplied by the germline J gene. The V end lost 2 bases, the J end lost 7 bases, and 8 bases lay between the germline ends. This CDR3 contains 12 residues.

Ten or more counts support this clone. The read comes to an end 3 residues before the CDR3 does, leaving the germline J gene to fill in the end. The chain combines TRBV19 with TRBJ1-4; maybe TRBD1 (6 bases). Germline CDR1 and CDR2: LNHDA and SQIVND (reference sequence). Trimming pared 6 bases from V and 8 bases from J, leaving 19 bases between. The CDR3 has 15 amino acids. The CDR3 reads CASRPRGAGGEKLFF. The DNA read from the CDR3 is TGTGCCAGTAGGCCGCGGGGGGCTGGCGGCGAAAAA.

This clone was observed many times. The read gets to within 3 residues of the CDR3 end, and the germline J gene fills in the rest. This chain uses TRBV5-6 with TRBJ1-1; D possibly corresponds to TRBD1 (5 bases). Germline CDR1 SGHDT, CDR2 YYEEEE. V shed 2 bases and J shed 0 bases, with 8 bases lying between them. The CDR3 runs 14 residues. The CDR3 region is CASSFGHVNTEAFF. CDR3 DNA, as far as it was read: TGTGCCAGCAGCTTCGGACATGTGAACACTGAA.

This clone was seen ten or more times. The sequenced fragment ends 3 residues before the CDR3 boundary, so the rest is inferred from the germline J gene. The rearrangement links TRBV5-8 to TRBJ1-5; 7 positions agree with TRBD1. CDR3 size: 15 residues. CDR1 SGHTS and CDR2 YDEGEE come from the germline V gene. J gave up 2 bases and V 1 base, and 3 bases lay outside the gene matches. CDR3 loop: CASSLPGQGNQPQHF. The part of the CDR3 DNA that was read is TGTGCCAGCAGCTTGCCTGGACAGGGCAATCAGCCC. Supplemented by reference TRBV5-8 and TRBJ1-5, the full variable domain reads EAGVTQSPTHLIKTRGQQATLRCSPISGHTSVYWYQQALGLGLQFLLWYDEGEERNRGNFPPRFSGRQFPNYSSELNVNALELEDSALYLCASSLPGQGNQPQHFGDGTRLSIL.

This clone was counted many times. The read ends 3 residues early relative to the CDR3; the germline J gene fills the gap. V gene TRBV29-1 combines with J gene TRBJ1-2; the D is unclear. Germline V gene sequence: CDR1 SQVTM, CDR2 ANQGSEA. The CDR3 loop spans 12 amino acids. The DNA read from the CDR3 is TGCAGCGTTGAGGTTGCGGCGGTGGGC. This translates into CSVEVAAVG. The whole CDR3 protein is CSVEVAAVGYTF.

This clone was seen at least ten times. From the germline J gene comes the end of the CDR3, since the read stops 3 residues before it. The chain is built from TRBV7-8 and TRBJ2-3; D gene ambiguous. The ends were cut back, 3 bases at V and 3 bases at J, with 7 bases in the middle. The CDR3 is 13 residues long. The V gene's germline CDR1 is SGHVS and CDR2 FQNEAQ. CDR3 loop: CASSFPGTDTQYF. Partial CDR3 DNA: TGTGCCAGCAGCTTCCCAGGTACAGATACG.

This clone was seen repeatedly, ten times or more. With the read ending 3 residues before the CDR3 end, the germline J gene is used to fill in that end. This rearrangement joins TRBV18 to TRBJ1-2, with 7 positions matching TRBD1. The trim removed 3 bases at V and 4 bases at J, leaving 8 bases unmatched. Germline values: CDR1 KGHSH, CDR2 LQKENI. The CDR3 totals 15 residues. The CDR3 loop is CASSPGTDLGYGYTF. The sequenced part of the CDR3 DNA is TGTGCCAGCTCACCTGGGACAGATCTGGGCTATGGC.

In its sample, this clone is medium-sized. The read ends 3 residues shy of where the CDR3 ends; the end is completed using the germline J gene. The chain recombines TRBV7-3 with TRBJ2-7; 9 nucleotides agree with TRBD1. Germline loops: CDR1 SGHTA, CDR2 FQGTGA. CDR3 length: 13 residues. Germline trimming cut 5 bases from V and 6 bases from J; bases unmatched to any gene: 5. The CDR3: CASSMTGGGEQYF. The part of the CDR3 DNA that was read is TGTGCCAGCAGCATGACAGGGGGAGGCGAG. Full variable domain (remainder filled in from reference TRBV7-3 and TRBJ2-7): GAGVSQTPSNKVTEKGKYVELRCDPISGHTALYWYRQSLGQGPEFLIYFQGTGAADDSGLPNDRFFAVRPEGSVSTLKIQRTERGDSAVYLCASSMTGGGEQYFGPGTRLTVT.